Listed below are T cell receptor beta chains from one sample, sequenced in a study of T cell responses to AZD1222 COVID-19 vaccine. Some clones are missing from TCRdb's copy, which holds only in-frame ones; the method was immunoSEQ multiplex PCR. The table has about 140,000 clones, 80% to 95% seen once. Sample: peripheral blood, taken 28 days after the second AZD1222 dose. The receptors originated from an adult who received the AZD1222 COVID-19 vaccine. Both conserved end residues are part of each CDR3. D genes are given only for firm matches.

cdr3_aa d_call v_call
CASSQRTGWGTQYF NA TRBV4-1
CSVGEGGSYGYTF NA TRBV29-1
CASTPGGSIPEAFF NA TRBV6-2/TRBV6-3
CASSVTSNTEAFF NA TRBV9
CASSLHSGMADTQYF NA TRBV9
CASSLGLSNTGELFF NA TRBV5-8
CASSPGPAQGSGELFF NA TRBV5-5
CASSQVSSYEQYF NA TRBV6-2/TRBV6-3
CASIRDPPSTDTQYF NA TRBV10-1
CASSLAWYEQYF NA TRBV11-2
CASSYTSDRADFNQPQHF TRBD1 TRBV6-2/TRBV6-3
CASSGGGSRADTQYF TRBD2 TRBV2
CASSLDLGGASRAFF TRBD1 TRBV11-2
CASSLGLVGYEQYF NA TRBV5-6
CASSTGHGNQPQHF NA TRBV3-1/TRBV3-2
CASTQYNEQFF NA TRBV7-2
CASSIARGPGEDQPQHF NA TRBV19
CASSRGGRKNIQYF NA TRBV3-1/TRBV3-2
CASSPGVGSYNEQFF NA TRBV18
CASSERGFPAGELFF NA TRBV6-1
CASSSYRGGTGELFF TRBD1 TRBV7-8
CASSAGRARGEKLFF NA TRBV19
CASSILTAGEVGELFF TRBD2 TRBV7-6
CASRGGIYGYTF NA TRBV12-3/TRBV12-4
CASSEVGPYEQYF NA TRBV2
CASSVEGSSYEQYF NA TRBV9
CASKPWGSTDTQYF NA TRBV28
CASSPTPGQGVAEAFF TRBD1 TRBV18
CASTSGRSDEKLFF NA TRBV9
CASSLGDRGIETQYF TRBD1 TRBV5-1
CASSLAWLINEQFF NA TRBV7-2
CASSLTRTSGSEQYF TRBD2 TRBV7-2
CSVVALPGQGDYGYTF TRBD1 TRBV29-1
CASSPQTGQVNNEQFF NA TRBV19
CASSIWRDGYEQFF NA TRBV19
CASSVNGGNEQFF NA TRBV5-1
CASRRGLAGDTGELFF TRBD2 TRBV10-2
CASSALGFGSAASNQPQHF NA TRBV2
CASSLAVRGSYEQYF NA TRBV7-2
CASSFRGIHYEQYF NA TRBV27
CSASVGTAINYGYTF TRBD1 TRBV20-1
CASSTVSNQPQHF NA TRBV2
CASSFGLAGVTYEQYF TRBD2 TRBV11-2
CASSRQGKDSGELFF TRBD1 TRBV13
CASSLVGTSVGDTQYF TRBD2 TRBV7-2
CASSPKQPALAENNEQFF TRBD2 TRBV18
CASSLYRNYEQYF NA TRBV6-2/TRBV6-3
CSVEESPAVDTQYF NA TRBV29-1
CASSYLPDGYGYTF NA TRBV11-2
CASSVSSMYNEQFF NA TRBV9
CAITPSVSSGNTIYF NA TRBV10-3
CASGSPGTGGSYEQYF TRBD1 TRBV12-5
CASSPGQIYGYTF NA TRBV2
CASSFGRYEQYF NA TRBV12-3/TRBV12-4
CASNARTDTSNEQFF NA TRBV2
CASSEVISNQPQHF NA TRBV6-1
CASSYSAGDGYTF NA TRBV6-2/TRBV6-3